This TCR beta chain was captured by sequencing in a study of tumor and adjacent non-tumor tissue in lung cancer. Whole-study results and caveats: Higher tumor TCR diversity was associated with shorter survival.

TCRbeta libraries were built with three rounds of nested PCR, modified from ARM-PCR. Via MiXCR, TCRdb re-called the multiplex PCR reads, giving one row per CDR3 protein. The data show 69,000 or so distinct CDR3 sequences, approximately 73% seen once. In its sample, this clonotype was seen many times. Its target is unknown. V was cut by 5 bases and J by 10 bases, with 21 bases left in between. The CDR3 covers 14 residues. Germline assignment: CDR1 DFQATT and CDR2 SNEGSKA (reference sequence). RNA was extracted from bulk tissue without any cell sorting. The chain links TRBV20-1 to TRBJ2-1, with no clear D. The specimen sequenced was lung tumor tissue. This clonotype was obtained from a man between 60 and 70 years old with non-small cell lung cancer. CDR3: CSAEKDVFATEQFF. In DNA form, the CDR3 reads TGCAGTGCTGAGAAGGATGTTTTCGCCACAGAGCAGTTCTTC.